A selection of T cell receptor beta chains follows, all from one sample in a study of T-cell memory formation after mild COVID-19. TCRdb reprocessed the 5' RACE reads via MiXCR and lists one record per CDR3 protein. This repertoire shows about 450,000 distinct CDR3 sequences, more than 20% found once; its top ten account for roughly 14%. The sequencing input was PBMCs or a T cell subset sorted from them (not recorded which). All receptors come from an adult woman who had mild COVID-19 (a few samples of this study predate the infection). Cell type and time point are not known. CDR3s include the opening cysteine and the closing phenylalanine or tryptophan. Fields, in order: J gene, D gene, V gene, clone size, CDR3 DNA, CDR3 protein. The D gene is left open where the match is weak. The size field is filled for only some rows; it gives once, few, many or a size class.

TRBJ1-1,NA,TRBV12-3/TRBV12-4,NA,TGTGCCAGCAGTTTAAAACCCAGGGACACTGAAGCTTTCTTT,CASSLKPRDTEAFF
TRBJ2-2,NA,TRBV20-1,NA,TGCAGTGCTAGAGGGGTGGCAGGCACCGGGGAGCTGTTTTTT,CSARGVAGTGELFF
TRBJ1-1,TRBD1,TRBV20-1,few,TGCAGTGCTAGACCGGGACAGGGGGCAAGGGGCACTGAAGCTTTCTTT,CSARPGQGARGTEAFF
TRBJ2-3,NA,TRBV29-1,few,TGCAGCGTTGCGGGTGACACAGATACGCAGTATTTT,CSVAGDTDTQYF
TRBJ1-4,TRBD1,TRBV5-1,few,TGCGCCAGCAGCTTGGCGGCAGGGGGTAATGAAAAACTGTTTTTT,CASSLAAGGNEKLFF
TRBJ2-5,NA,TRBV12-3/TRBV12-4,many,TGTGCCAGCAGTTTTAGTGGGGTAGAGACCCAGTACTTC,CASSFSGVETQYF
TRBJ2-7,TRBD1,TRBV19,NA,TGTGCCAGCCACGGACAGGCAAGCTACGAGCAGTACTTC,CASHGQASYEQYF
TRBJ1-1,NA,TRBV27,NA,TGTGCCAGCAGTTTAACGGGAACGATGAACACTGAAGCTTTCTTT,CASSLTGTMNTEAFF
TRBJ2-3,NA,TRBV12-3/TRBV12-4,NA,TGTGCCAGCAGTTTGGGCGGGGCCGCAGATACGCAGTATTTT,CASSLGGAADTQYF
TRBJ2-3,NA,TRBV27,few,TGTGCCAGCAGTTTATTCCCACGGGTGGGACATGCAGATACGCAGTATTTT,CASSLFPRVGHADTQYF
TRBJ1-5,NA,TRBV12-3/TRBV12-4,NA,TGTGCCAGCAGGGGCACAGGGTTTGGTTATCAGCCCCAGCATTTT,CASRGTGFGYQPQHF
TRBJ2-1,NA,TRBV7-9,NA,TGTGCCAGCAGCTTACCTTCCGGAGGTACCGATGAGCAGTTCTTC,CASSLPSGGTDEQFF
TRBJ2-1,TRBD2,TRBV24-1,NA,TGTGCCACCAGTGATTTAGTTGCGGGAGGAAGAGCCAACCTCAATGAGCAGTTCTTC,CATSDLVAGGRANLNEQFF
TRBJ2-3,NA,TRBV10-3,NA,TGTGCCATCAGGACCGGGACGGTTAGCACAGATACGCAGTATTTT,CAIRTGTVSTDTQYF
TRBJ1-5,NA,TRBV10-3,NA,TGTGCCATCCGCCCCGAAGTACCCTATAGCAATCAGCCCCAGCATTTT,CAIRPEVPYSNQPQHF
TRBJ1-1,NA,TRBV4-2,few,TGTGCCAGCAGCCAGAGACCGAACACTGAAGCTTTCTTT,CASSQRPNTEAFF
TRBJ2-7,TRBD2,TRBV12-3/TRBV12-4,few,TGTGCCAGCAGTCCTAGGGAGGGGAGCGAGCAGTACTTC,CASSPREGSEQYF
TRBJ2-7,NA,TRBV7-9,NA,TGTGCCAGCAGCCCATTGGCCGGACCGACCTACGAGCAGTACTTC,CASSPLAGPTYEQYF
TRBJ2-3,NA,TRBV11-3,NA,TGTGCCAGCAGCTTCACAGGGAATTACACAGATACGCAGTATTTT,CASSFTGNYTDTQYF
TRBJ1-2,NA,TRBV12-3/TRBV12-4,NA,TGTGCCAGCAGTTTAAGGGGCGTGGGGTATGGCTACACCTTC,CASSLRGVGYGYTF
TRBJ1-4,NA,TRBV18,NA,TGTGCCAGCTCGCCTGTGGACAGTGAAAAACTGTTTTTT,CASSPVDSEKLFF
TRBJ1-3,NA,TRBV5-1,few,TGCGCCAGCTCTTCAGACTCTGGAAACACCATATATTTT,CASSSDSGNTIYF
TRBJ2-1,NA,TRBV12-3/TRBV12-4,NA,TGTGCCAGCAGTACCCACGGGAGAAGTTCCTACAATGAGCAGTTCTTC,CASSTHGRSSYNEQFF
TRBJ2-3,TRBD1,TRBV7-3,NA,TGTGCCAGCAGCCCTACAGGGGGCACCACAGATACGCAGTATTTT,CASSPTGGTTDTQYF
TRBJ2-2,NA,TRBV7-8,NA,TGTGCCAGCAGCTTAGCCAGATGGCGGCAGAGCACCGGGGAGCTGTTTTTT,CASSLARWRQSTGELFF
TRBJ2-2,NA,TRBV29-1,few,TGCAGCGGGGGGGAACAGGGAGTTTCTGGCGGGGAGCTGTTTTTT,CSGGEQGVSGGELFF
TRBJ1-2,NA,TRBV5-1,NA,TGCGCCAGCAGCCACGATGGGGGATACGGCTACACCTTC,CASSHDGGYGYTF
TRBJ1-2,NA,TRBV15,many,TGTGCCACCAGCAGCGGACAGAGTCTTAACTATGGCTACACCTTC,CATSSGQSLNYGYTF
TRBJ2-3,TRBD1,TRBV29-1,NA,TGCAGCGTGGACAGGGGGCAAGGAGATACGCAGTATTTT,CSVDRGQGDTQYF
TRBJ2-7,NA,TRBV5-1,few,TGCGCCAGCAGCTTGAGTGGGGGCACGACCTACGAGCAGTACTTC,CASSLSGGTTYEQYF
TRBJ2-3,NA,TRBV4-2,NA,TGTGCCAGCAGCACATGGGACGGAGGTAGCACAGATACGCAGTATTTT,CASSTWDGGSTDTQYF
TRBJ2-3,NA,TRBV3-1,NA,TGTGCCAGCAGCCAAGATCCCGGAGACACAGATACGCAGTATTTT,CASSQDPGDTDTQYF
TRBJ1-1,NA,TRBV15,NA,TGTGCCACCAGCAGAGATCGGTGGGTGGGTGGTGAAAACACTGAAGCTTTCTTT,CATSRDRWVGGENTEAFF
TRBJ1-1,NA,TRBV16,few,TGTGCCAGCAGCCAAAGTTTGTCAGGGCTGCGAAACACTGAAGCTTTCTTT,CASSQSLSGLRNTEAFF
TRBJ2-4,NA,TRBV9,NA,TGTGCCAGCAGCCACAAAGGGACAGCCAAAAACATTCAGTACTTC,CASSHKGTAKNIQYF
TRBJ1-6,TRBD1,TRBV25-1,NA,TGTGCCAGCAGTGAATTGTCAACCGGGACAGGGCACTATTCACCCCTCCACTTT,CASSELSTGTGHYSPLHF
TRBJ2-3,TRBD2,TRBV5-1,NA,TGCGCCAGCATGCTAGCGGGAGAAGATACGCAGTATTTT,CASMLAGEDTQYF
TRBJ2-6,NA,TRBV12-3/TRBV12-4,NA,TGTGCCAGCAGCCTGGACATTCCCATCTCTGGGGCCAACGTCCTGACTTTC,CASSLDIPISGANVLTF
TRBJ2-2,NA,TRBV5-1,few,TGCGCCAGCAGCTACGCCCCAGGGGCCTATGTCACCGGGGAGCTGTTTTTT,CASSYAPGAYVTGELFF
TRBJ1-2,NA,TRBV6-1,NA,TGTGCCAGCAGTGAAGCCTCCCAGGGTGGTCACTATGGCTACACCTTC,CASSEASQGGHYGYTF
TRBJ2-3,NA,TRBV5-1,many,TGCGCCAGCAGCCTGGGGGGGCCGGCAGATACGCAGTATTTT,CASSLGGPADTQYF
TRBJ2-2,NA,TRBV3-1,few,TGTGCCAGCAGCCAAGATTTGGGGCCCGGGGAGCTGTTTTTT,CASSQDLGPGELFF
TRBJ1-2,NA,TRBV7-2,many,TGTGCCAGCAGCTCCGAGACGGAGAACTATGGCTACACCTTC,CASSSETENYGYTF
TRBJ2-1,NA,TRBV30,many,TGTGCCTGGAGTTACGGCCACTACAATGAGCAGTTCTTC,CAWSYGHYNEQFF
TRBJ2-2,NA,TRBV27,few,TGTGCCAGCAGTTTTCTTGGGGCGAACACCGGGGAGCTGTTTTTT,CASSFLGANTGELFF
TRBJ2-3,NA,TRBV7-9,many,TGTGCCAGCAGCCCCGGACTAAGCACAGATACGCAGTATTTT,CASSPGLSTDTQYF
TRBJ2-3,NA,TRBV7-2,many,TGTGCCAGCAGCGGCCAAGCGCAGTATTTT,CASSGQAQYF
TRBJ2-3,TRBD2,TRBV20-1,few,TGCAGTGCCGAAGCGGGGGGGCGAGCCACAGATACGCAGTATTTT,CSAEAGGRATDTQYF
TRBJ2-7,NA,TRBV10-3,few,TGTGCCATCAGGGGAGGTACCCGGAGCGAGCAGTACTTC,CAIRGGTRSEQYF
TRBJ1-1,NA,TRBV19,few,TGTGCCAGTAGTATAGGTGAGATCAACACTGAAGCTTTCTTT,CASSIGEINTEAFF